The 26 T cell receptor beta chains below come from one sample, sequenced in a study of blood T cell repertoires in COVID-19. Using immunoSEQ multiplex PCR, the repertoire was profiled, and TCRdb retains in-frame clones only, with some absent. Among roughly 40,000 clones listed, about 90% were seen once. Sequenced input: peripheral blood. Every receptor here comes from a man aged 50-59 years with active COVID-19.

This sequence joins TRBV29-1 and TRBJ2-2; tentative D call: TRBD2 (6 bases). CDR3 size: 13 residues. CDR1 is SQVTM, CDR2 ANQGSEA, per germline. V shed 7 bases and J shed 5 bases, with 14 bases lying between them. DNA for the CDR3: TGCAGCGCTGCGTCAGGGAGGACCGGGGAGCTGTTTTTT. This gives the protein CSAASGRTGELFF.

The chain carries TRBV18 and TRBJ1-6; maybe TRBD1 (5 bases). The germline gives CDR1 KGHSH, CDR2 LQKENI. The CDR3 covers 16 residues. Between the trimmed V and J ends, which lost 2 bases and 6 bases, there was a span of 14 bases. The CDR3: CASSPSLGQANSPLHF. For the CDR3, the DNA is TGTGCCAGCTCACCATCGTTGGGGCAGGCTAATTCACCCCTCCACTTT.

V usage is TRBV2 and J usage is TRBJ2-3; 11 bases agree with TRBD2. This CDR3 contains 16 residues. Germline assignment: CDR1 SNHLY and CDR2 FYNNEI. The V segment lost 4 bases and the J segment 4 bases; nucleotides outside the gene matches: 7. The CDR3 here is CASSVRLAGWADTQYF. The CDR3 bases are TGTGCCAGCAGTGTACGACTAGCGGGATGGGCAGATACGCAGTATTTT.

The CDR3, as DNA: TGCGCCAGCAGCCTCCGGGACTCTGGAAACACCATATATTTT. Translation gives CASSLRDSGNTIYF. The chain uses TRBV4-1 and TRBJ1-3; D is undetermined. V was cut by 4 bases and J by 0 bases, with 7 bases left in between. The CDR3 consists of 14 residues. Looked up from germline, CDR1 is MGHRA and CDR2 is YSYEKL.

The chain couples TRBV9 to TRBJ2-2; 11 bases align to TRBD1. The CDR3 is 18 amino acids. Germline V CDR1 and CDR2: SGDLS, YYNGEE. The V segment lost 0 bases and the J segment 6 bases; nucleotides outside the gene matches: 10. CDR3 DNA sequence: TGTGCCAGCAGCGTAGGGGGACAGGGGGGCTTCAAAGCCGGGGAGCTGTTTTTT. This gives the protein CASSVGGQGGFKAGELFF.

The chain employs TRBV19 and TRBJ2-1; TRBD2 matches 8 bases. CDR3 length equals 14 residues. Trimming cost V 5 bases and J 3 bases; bases outside gene matches: 3. Germline loops: CDR1 LNHDA, CDR2 SQIVND (reference sequence). Here the CDR3 reads CASSSGTSYNEQFF. The DNA for the CDR3 is TGTGCCAGTAGTTCTGGGACTAGCTACAATGAGCAGTTCTTC.

The V gene is TRBV19, the J gene TRBJ2-7; D might be TRBD1 (5 bases). Per the germline V gene, CDR1 is LNHDA and CDR2 is SQIVND (reference sequence). The CDR3 has 13 residues. V lost 3 bases, J lost 5 bases, and 11 bases lay in between. CDR3 DNA sequence: TGTGCCAGTAGTATCCGGACAACTGACGAGCAGTACTTC. Translated: CASSIRTTDEQYF.

V gene TRBV3-1 (or the pseudogene TRBV3-2) combines with J gene TRBJ2-5, with D perhaps TRBD2 (7 bases). CDR3 length equals 18 residues. In germline, CDR1 is LGHDT, CDR2 YNNKEL (reference sequence). Between the trimmed V and J ends, which lost 0 bases and 10 bases, there was a span of 27 bases. Here the CDR3 DNA reads TGTGCCAGCAGCCAAGAGGGATTTTGGGGGAGGGGGAAAAAAGACCAGTACTTC. Its translation: CASSQEGFWGRGKKDQYF.

The chain joins TRBV28 to TRBJ1-4, with a possible D match to TRBD1 (6 bases). CDR1 and CDR2 from the germline V gene are MDHEN and SYDVKM. This CDR3 is 16 amino acids long. V lost 5 bases and J lost 8, with 21 bases in between. The CDR3 loop reads CASSILVGALGEKLFF. CDR3 DNA: TGTGCCAGCAGTATCCTCGTGGGGGCGTTGGGAGAAAAACTGTTTTTT.

This chain links TRBV5-4 with TRBJ1-2, with D tentatively TRBD1 (5 bases). Trimming stripped 4 bases from V and 5 bases from J, with 15 bases between. This CDR3 has 14 amino acids. The germline V gene has CDR1 SGHNT and CDR2 YYREEE (reference sequence). The DNA for the CDR3 is TGTGCCAGCAGCCCGGGCGGGACTCCGTATGGCTACACCTTC. Amino acid sequence: CASSPGGTPYGYTF. The variable domain in full, with the rest retrieved from reference TRBV5-4 and TRBJ1-2, is ETGVTQSPTHLIKTRGQQVTLRCSSQSGHNTVSWYQQALGQGPQFIFQYYREEENGRGNFPPRFSGLQFPNYSSELNVNALELDDSALYLCASSPGGTPYGYTFGSGTRLTVV.

The chain uses TRBV29-1 and TRBJ2-3; D possibly corresponds to TRBD2 (6 bases). Germline CDR1 reads SQVTM; CDR2 reads ANQGSEA. The CDR3 covers 15 residues. The V gene lost 6 bases and the J gene lost 0 bases, with 16 bases spanning the gap. CDR3 nucleotide sequence: TGCAGCGTCCGTTCGGGAGTCACGAGCACAGATACGCAGTATTTT. Translated: CSVRSGVTSTDTQYF.

This chain links TRBV2 with TRBJ1-5; maybe TRBD1 (5 bases). Germline values: CDR1 SNHLY, CDR2 FYNNEI. V was shortened by 3 bases and J by 1 base, with 10 bases between the two germline ends. This CDR3 is built from 15 residues. CDR3 residues: CASSEWKGSNQPQHF. For the CDR3, the DNA is TGTGCCAGCAGTGAGTGGAAGGGGAGCAATCAGCCCCAGCATTTT.

The chain links TRBV10-3 to TRBJ1-1; D not resolved. V gave up 8 bases and J gave up 1 base, with 5 bases separating them. CDR1 ENHRY and CDR2 SYGVKD come from the germline V gene. This CDR3 has 11 residues. CDR3 protein: CAIAGNTEAFF. As DNA, the CDR3 is TGTGCCATCGCCGGGAACACTGAAGCTTTCTTT.

This clone has a single count. This sequence joins TRBV16 and TRBJ2-1; D uncertain. V was trimmed by 4 bases and J by 5 bases, leaving 9 bases between them. This CDR3 comprises 13 residues. Germline V gives CDR1 KGHSY, CDR2 FQNENV. CDR3 loop: CASSLRQDNEQFF. CDR3 DNA: TGTGCCAGCAGCCTACGACAAGACAATGAGCAGTTCTTC.

This chain joins TRBV7-2 and TRBJ2-3; 7 bases line up with TRBD2. Germline V lookup: CDR1 SGHTA, CDR2 FQGNSA. The CDR3 runs 17 residues. Germline trimming cut 5 bases from V and 4 bases from J; bases unmatched to any gene: 15. The CDR3 DNA reads as TGTGCCAGCAGCCCAGGAGGGATGCGGGAGCTTCCAGATACGCAGTATTTT. This translates into CASSPGGMRELPDTQYF.

The chain uses TRBV3-1 (or the pseudogene TRBV3-2) and TRBJ2-4, with TRBD2 identical over 10 bases. V shed 5 bases and J 5 bases; nucleotides not matched to a gene: 12. This CDR3 spans 17 amino acids. Germline loops: CDR1 LGHDT, CDR2 YNNKEL (reference sequence). CDR3 sequence: CASSAGGAGGVENIQYF. The DNA for the CDR3 is TGTGCCAGCAGCGCGGGGGGAGCGGGAGGGGTGGAAAACATTCAGTACTTC.

The chain recombines TRBV14 with TRBJ1-6; 7 nucleotides agree with TRBD1. Germline values: CDR1 SGHDN, CDR2 FVKESK. V gave up 1 base and J gave up 7 bases; unmatched junction bases: 4. The length of the CDR3 is 15 residues. In DNA, the CDR3 is TGTGCCAGCAGCCAAGGACAGGGTTTGAATTCACCCCTCCACTTT. Translated, it gives CASSQGQGLNSPLHF.

The chain combines TRBV3-1 (or the pseudogene TRBV3-2) with TRBJ2-3; 7 bases are a match to TRBD2. The CDR3 has 17 residues. The germline V gene encodes CDR1 LGHDT and CDR2 YNNKEL (reference sequence). V lost 1 base, J lost 6 bases, and 13 bases stayed unmatched. The CDR3 loop is CASSQVGTKIGADTQYF. The DNA for the CDR3 is TGTGCCAGCAGCCAAGTGGGGACTAAAATTGGGGCGGATACGCAGTATTTT.

The genes are TRBV14 and TRBJ2-2, with TRBD2 identical over 8 bases. Germline CDR1 reads SGHDN; CDR2 reads FVKESK. The CDR3 is made up of 18 amino acids. Trimming removed 0 bases from V and 5 bases from J; junction bases left unmatched: 11. CDR3 protein: CASSQDRPAGVRTGELFF. The CDR3 DNA is TGTGCCAGCAGCCAAGATCGACCAGCGGGAGTTAGGACCGGGGAGCTGTTTTTT.

The chain employs TRBV15 and TRBJ2-1, with 14 bases aligning to TRBD2. The CDR3 covers 17 residues. Trimming took 3 bases from V and 8 from J; bases not matched to a gene: 9. The germline gives CDR1 LNHNV, CDR2 YYDKDF (reference sequence). The CDR3 nucleotides read TGTGCCACCAGCAGCGGGACTAGCGGGAGTAATAGGTATGAGCAGTTCTTC. Its translation is CATSSGTSGSNRYEQFF.

The chain combines TRBV27 with TRBJ1-6; 9 nucleotides line up with TRBD1. Trimming cost V 3 bases and J 3 bases; bases outside gene matches: 12. In germline, CDR1 is MNHEY, CDR2 SMNVEV (reference sequence). This CDR3 contains 19 residues. The CDR3 DNA is TGTGCCAGCAGTTTTTCCGGGACAGGGAACTCTTTCTATAATTCACCCCTCCACTTT. It is translated as CASSFSGTGNSFYNSPLHF.

The V gene is TRBV28, the J gene TRBJ1-5; D is possibly TRBD1 (6 bases). The CDR3 consists of 15 residues. CDR1 and CDR2 from the germline V gene are MDHEN and SYDVKM. V was shortened by 6 bases and J by 2 bases, with 14 bases between the two germline ends. The CDR3 sequence: CASSKQGRGNQPQHF. CDR3 bases: TGTGCCAGCAGCAAACAGGGTCGGGGCAATCAGCCCCAGCATTTT.

The genes are TRBV6-5 and TRBJ2-7, with TRBD1 matching 7 bases. Germline V lookup: CDR1 MNHEY, CDR2 SVGAGI. The J segment lost 2 bases and the V segment lost 6 bases, leaving 4 bases of the junction unmatched. The length of the CDR3 is 13 residues. CDR3 DNA sequence: TGTGCCAGCAGCGCTGACAGGGCCTACGAGCAGTACTTC. Translating it yields CASSADRAYEQYF.

The rearrangement uses TRBV5-4 and TRBJ2-1, with 11 bases matching TRBD2. V trimming: 6 bases; J trimming: 3 bases; junction bases outside the gene matches: 8. Germline CDR1 SGHNT, CDR2 YYREEE (reference sequence). CDR3 length: 16 residues. The CDR3 spells CASTSQTSGNYNEQFF. In nucleotides, the CDR3 is TGTGCCAGCACCTCTCAGACTAGCGGGAACTACAATGAGCAGTTCTTC.

V gene TRBV7-2 combines with J gene TRBJ1-4, with 10 bases identical to TRBD1. Germline V lookup: CDR1 SGHTA, CDR2 FQGNSA. CDR3 length equals 15 residues. Trimming at V came to 5 bases and at J to 8 bases, leaving 8 bases not matched to a gene. CDR3 sequence reads: CASSQTGTGVEKLFF. The DNA of the CDR3 is TGTGCCAGCAGCCAAACCGGGACAGGGGTGGAAAAACTGTTTTTT.

The chain couples TRBV30 to TRBJ2-1, with a possible D match to TRBD1 (5 bases). The CDR3 has 10 residues. Trimming pared 5 bases from V and 10 bases from J, leaving 9 bases between. The V gene's germline CDR1 is GTSNPN and CDR2 SVGIG (reference sequence). As DNA, the CDR3 is TGTGCCTGGGGGGCCATCGAGCAGTTCTTC. Protein sequence: CAWGAIEQFF.